This T cell receptor beta chain appears in the sequencing data of a study of cytotoxic CD8 clonotypes in ibrutinib-treated CLL. Study-wide points: Clonality (at baseline) was higher than in age-matched healthy donors and tracked circulating CD8+ T-cell counts. Sustained-remission and progressing patients' sampling times differed.

CDR3 length equals 13 residues. Germline CDR1 MNHEY, CDR2 SVGAGI. This clone was recorded at least ten times. Its antigen is undetermined. The junction and the germline gene differ at one end; a read error may be behind it. The protocol was immunoSEQ multiplex PCR, while the TCRdb copy is restricted to in-frame clones and leaves out a portion. The sample carries roughly 63,000 clones, around three fifths recorded once. This specimen consisted of PBMCs, obtained after 12 months of ibrutinib treatment. The receptor comes from a human donor with chronic lymphocytic leukemia. The chain couples TRBV6-5 to TRBJ2-1; TRBD1 might be the D (5 bases). CDR3 nucleotide sequence: TGTGCCAGCAGTGAAGCCCACAGGCTTGGTGAAGTCTTC. Residues: CASSEAHRLGEVF.